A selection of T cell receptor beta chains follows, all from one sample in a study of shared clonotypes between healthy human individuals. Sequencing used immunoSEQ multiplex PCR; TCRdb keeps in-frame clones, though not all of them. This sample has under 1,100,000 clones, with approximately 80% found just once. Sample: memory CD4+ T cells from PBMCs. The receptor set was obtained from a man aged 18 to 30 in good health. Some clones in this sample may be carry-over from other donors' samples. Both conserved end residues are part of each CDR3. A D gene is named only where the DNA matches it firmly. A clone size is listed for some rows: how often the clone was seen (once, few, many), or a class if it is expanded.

DNA: TGTGCCAGTAGTATAGGCCCCTTCGGCGGCTACACCTTC; CDR3: CASSIGPFGGYTF; V: TRBV19; D: .; J: TRBJ1-2; size: .
DNA: TGCGCCAGCAGCCAAGAGAGACTAGCGGGAAGGAATGAGCAGTTCTTC; CDR3: CASSQERLAGRNEQFF; V: TRBV4-1; D: TRBD2; J: TRBJ2-1; size: .
DNA: TGCGCCAGCGCTCTCTACGGGTCAGCCCCCGTCTTATACGAGCAGTACTTC; CDR3: CASALYGSAPVLYEQYF; V: TRBV5-1; D: .; J: TRBJ2-7; size: .
DNA: TGTGCCAGCTCTGGACTAGCGGGAGGTACCCTATACGAGCAGTACTTC; CDR3: CASSGLAGGTLYEQYF; V: TRBV18; D: TRBD2; J: TRBJ2-7; size: .
DNA: TGCGCCAGCAGCTTCCAGGGGCCAATTGAGCAGTTCTTC; CDR3: CASSFQGPIEQFF; V: TRBV5-1; D: .; J: TRBJ2-1; size: .
DNA: TGTGCCAGCATGGGACAGGGAGCCTACGAGCAGTACTTC; CDR3: CASMGQGAYEQYF; V: TRBV27; D: TRBD1; J: TRBJ2-7; size: .
DNA: TGTGCCAGCAGTAGTACCGGAGTACTCACCGGGGAGCTGTTTTTT; CDR3: CASSSTGVLTGELFF; V: TRBV6-5; D: .; J: TRBJ2-2; size: .
DNA: TGTGCCAGCAGATCGGACAATCAGCCCCAGCATTTT; CDR3: CASRSDNQPQHF; V: TRBV2; D: .; J: TRBJ1-5; size: .
DNA: TGCGCCAGCAATTACCCCGGTACTAGCACAGATACGCAGTATTTT; CDR3: CASNYPGTSTDTQYF; V: TRBV5-1; D: .; J: TRBJ2-3; size: .
DNA: TGTGCCAGCAGCTTACAAGGTGAGCAGTTCTTC; CDR3: CASSLQGEQFF; V: TRBV7-9; D: .; J: TRBJ2-1; size: .
DNA: TGTGCCAGCAGCCGACTGGGACAGGCGAACACTGAAGCTTTCTTT; CDR3: CASSRLGQANTEAFF; V: TRBV5-6; D: TRBD1; J: TRBJ1-1; size: .
DNA: TGTGCCAGCAGTGAGGGCAGGGGTAACATTCAGTACTTC; CDR3: CASSEGRGNIQYF; V: TRBV6-1; D: .; J: TRBJ2-4; size: .
DNA: TGCAGCGTTGGGGAGTGGGGACAGGGGGCCCCCGCTAACTATGGCTACACCTTC; CDR3: CSVGEWGQGAPANYGYTF; V: TRBV29-1; D: TRBD1; J: TRBJ1-2; size: .
DNA: TGCGCCAGCAGGTTGGCAGGGAACTATGGCTACACCTTC; CDR3: CASRLAGNYGYTF; V: TRBV10-2; D: .; J: TRBJ1-2; size: .
DNA: TGTGCCACCAGCAACCGCCTGACCGGCCCAACTAGCGGGAGAGGGCAGCAGTTCTTC; CDR3: CATSNRLTGPTSGRGQQFF; V: TRBV15; D: TRBD2; J: TRBJ2-1; size: .
DNA: TGTGCCAGCAGCCAGACATCCACTAGCACAGATACGCAGTATTTT; CDR3: CASSQTSTSTDTQYF; V: TRBV9; D: .; J: TRBJ2-3; size: .
DNA: TGTGCCAGCAGTGTTAGGGGGTTAGATACGCAGTATTTT; CDR3: CASSVRGLDTQYF; V: TRBV6-5; D: .; J: TRBJ2-3; size: .
DNA: TGCGCCAGCAGCCCGAGACCGATTAATTCACCCCTCCACTTT; CDR3: CASSPRPINSPLHF; V: TRBV4-3; D: .; J: TRBJ1-6; size: .
DNA: TGTGCCAGCCGGGACTGGGGTGCGGGGTATGGCTACACCTTC; CDR3: CASRDWGAGYGYTF; V: TRBV6-1; D: .; J: TRBJ1-2; size: .
DNA: TGTGCCAGCAGTTACGGGGTGCCCTACGAGCAGTACTTC; CDR3: CASSYGVPYEQYF; V: TRBV6-5; D: .; J: TRBJ2-7; size: .
DNA: TGTGCCTGGAGTGTAAGGGGAGTCACAGATACGCAGTATTTT; CDR3: CAWSVRGVTDTQYF; V: TRBV30; D: .; J: TRBJ2-3; size: .
DNA: TGTGCCATCAGTGTATCGGGGGCACAAGGAAACACCATATATTTT; CDR3: CAISVSGAQGNTIYF; V: TRBV10-3; D: .; J: TRBJ1-3; size: .
DNA: TGTGCCAGTAGTTCGTGGGCAGGGGTCTGGGGCACTGAAGCTTTCTTT; CDR3: CASSSWAGVWGTEAFF; V: TRBV19; D: .; J: TRBJ1-1; size: once
DNA: TGTGCCAGCTCACCTGACCGGGCTGAAGCTTTCTTT; CDR3: CASSPDRAEAFF; V: TRBV18; D: .; J: TRBJ1-1; size: .
DNA: TGTGCCAGCAGCTATGTATGGGGGGCAACGGGAAACACCATATATTTT; CDR3: CASSYVWGATGNTIYF; V: TRBV7-2; D: .; J: TRBJ1-3; size: .
DNA: TGTGCCAGCAGCCATTCCAGGGAGGGCACTGAAGCTTTCTTT; CDR3: CASSHSREGTEAFF; V: TRBV4-2; D: .; J: TRBJ1-1; size: .
DNA: TGCGCCAGCAGCCTAAGTGGGGGCAATCAGGGCACTAATGAAAAACTGTTTTTT; CDR3: CASSLSGGNQGTNEKLFF; V: TRBV4-1; D: .; J: TRBJ1-4; size: .
DNA: TGCAGCGTTGATTCGGGGACTGAAGCTTTCTTT; CDR3: CSVDSGTEAFF; V: TRBV29-1; D: .; J: TRBJ1-1; size: few
DNA: TGCGCCAGCAGCCAGGAGGCTCCAGGAGTTCAGCCCCAGCATTTT; CDR3: CASSQEAPGVQPQHF; V: TRBV4-1; D: .; J: TRBJ1-5; size: .
DNA: TGTGCCAGCTCACCGCGGGAGGGCCGTGTAGATACGCAGTATTTT; CDR3: CASSPREGRVDTQYF; V: TRBV18; D: TRBD2; J: TRBJ2-3; size: .
DNA: TGTGCCAGCAGTTTCGGGGGGACCAATCAGCCCCAGCATTTT; CDR3: CASSFGGTNQPQHF; V: TRBV28; D: .; J: TRBJ1-5; size: .
DNA: TGTGCCAGCAGTGCCTTTGATGCCGGGGAGCTGTTTTTT; CDR3: CASSAFDAGELFF; V: TRBV6-1; D: .; J: TRBJ2-2; size: .
DNA: TGTGCCGGGGTCCTAGCGGGGGGGCCCAATGAGCAGTTCTTC; CDR3: CAGVLAGGPNEQFF; V: TRBV15; D: TRBD2; J: TRBJ2-1; size: .
DNA: TGTGCCAGCAGCCCGAGGGCGGCCCATAACACCGGGGAGCTGTTTTTT; CDR3: CASSPRAAHNTGELFF; V: TRBV7-2; D: .; J: TRBJ2-2; size: .
DNA: TGCGCCAGCAGCTTGGACAGGGCTACCTACGAGCAGTACTTC; CDR3: CASSLDRATYEQYF; V: TRBV5-1; D: .; J: TRBJ2-7; size: .
DNA: TGCGCCAGCAGCACCCTGACGTGGGAGACCCAGTACTTC; CDR3: CASSTLTWETQYF; V: TRBV5-1; D: .; J: TRBJ2-5; size: once